This TCR beta chain was documented in a study of OX40 agonist ivuxolimab in advanced cancers. Turning to the study itself: Earlier anti-PD-1, anti-PD-L1 or anti-CTLA-4 therapy was permitted; 40% had received some.

Germline lookup yields CDR1 SGHTA and CDR2 FQGNSA. Between the trimmed V and J ends, which lost 0 bases and 2 bases, there was a span of 17 bases. The CDR3 is 18 amino acids. Sequenced by immunoSEQ multiplex PCR; TCRdb stores in-frame clones only, minus some. The data contain some 50,000 clones, 70% to 90% of them seen just once; the ten biggest clones take up roughly 10%. This TCR came from an adult with an advanced solid tumor such as melanoma, head and neck, liver or kidney cancer. This sample comprised CD4+ or CD8+ T cells sorted from blood, obtained in a trial of the OX40 agonist ivuxolimab. The V and J genes are TRBV7-2 and TRBJ2-1; tentatively, D is TRBD2 (6 bases). The DNA of the CDR3 is TGTGCCAGCAGCTTAGCGGCCGGGGGATTGCAGCCCTACAATGAGCAGTTCTTC. Amino acids: CASSLAAGGLQPYNEQFF.